This TCR beta chain was captured by sequencing in a study of blood T cell repertoires in COVID-19 (TCRdb year 2020). The study in broad terms: Samples from collaborators originated in the United States, Italy and Spain and spanned both the acute and convalescent phases of COVID-19. The prospective study material was composed of cDNA or gDNA derived from T cells, B-cell-depleted T cells, or PBMCs. Subjects who had been exposed to COVID-19, were actively infected with it, or had recovered from it provided the deeply sampled blood TCRbeta repertoires that made up the dataset. A freely available public database, intended as a resource for researchers studying the immune response to SARS-CoV-2, is where the repertoires were released. The samples were drawn from two sources: the first 160 participants of the ongoing ImmuneRACE study, and 950 to 1,500 subjects contributed by 6 global collaborators. The sample metadata nearly always contained a de-identified subject ID, COVID-19 status, age in years and sex. HLA class I and class II types, where available, came from metadata supplied by the sample provider rather than from assay-based typing. The paper's findings and limits, for the study overall: How much clinical and demographic metadata was included differed by source and by participant, and the metadata was provided uncurated.

The germline V gene sets CDR1 to SNHLY and CDR2 to FYNNEI. Trimming removed 3 bases from V and 10 bases from J, leaving 15 bases between the germline ends. There are 14 amino acids in the CDR3, from cysteine to phenylalanine inclusive. Here the CDR3 DNA is all that survives: 42 bases in frame from base 1. TCRbeta CDR3 regions were amplified from genomic DNA by means of the immunoSEQ Assay, a bias-controlled multiplex PCR. On the study's bioinformatics: Nucleated cell counts per sample were estimated from amplification of reference gene primers within the assay. To quantify the absolute abundance of each unique TCRbeta CDR3 rearrangement, sequence reads were collapsed and filtered. For each sample, productive Simpson clonality was calculated by taking the square root of Simpson's diversity index across productive rearrangements. Entries here come from immuneACCESS through TCRdb and include only in-frame sequences with V and J called. Some clones fail to appear in such tables; in the studies checked, an unresolved V gene covers under half of the shortfall, and the cause of the remainder is unknown. V and J calls and clone size are as listed in that table; D and trimming were resolved from the DNA. Counted in this sample were 250,000 to 300,000 clones; approximately 83% of them appeared once. In total, the top ten clones hold approximately 10% of the sample.

The collaborating institutions used their own protocols to collect whole blood in K2EDTA tubes. For TCRbeta analysis, collaborators shipped samples in one of three forms: frozen whole blood, isolated PBMCs, or DNA extracted from either of those sample types. This clone was seen just once. Its antigen specificity is not known. One base away there is no much larger clone; base qualities are not given. The sample was peripheral blood. The receptor comes from a woman between 65 and 79 years old with acute or convalescent COVID-19. This chain joins TRBV2 to TRBJ1-4; TRBD1 is perhaps the D gene, given 6 matching bases. The DNA is as follows: TGTGCCAGCAGTGATCGGCAGGGGAGCGGAAAACTGTTTTTT. Translated, this gives CASSDRQGSGKLFF.